This TCR beta chain comes out of a study of T cells in Graves' hyperthyroidism and ophthalmopathy. Study context: Staff took peripheral blood when the initial diagnosis was made, before any treatment began. General study results and limits: Ophthalmopathy was model-predicted a median approximately 6.4 months pre-onset. Stable hyperthyroidism and ophthalmopathy were separated using 13 V-J signatures.

TCR beta CDR3 regions were amplified from RNA transcripts. HTBI primers were the set used in a first-round RT-PCR of the TCR CDR3. MiXCR, applied by TCRdb to the multiplex PCR reads, yields one record per CDR3 protein. Of about 500,000 distinct CDR3 sequences listed, about 15% were seen once; the top ten hold 25% to 30%. The CDR3 sequence is 16 residues long. Germline V CDR1 and CDR2: SGHTA, FQGNSA. V lost 5 bases, J lost 0 bases, and 6 bases stayed unmatched. Orbital computed tomography and thyroid ultrasound, together with serum TRAb and thyroxine and clinical symptoms, were used for diagnoses. As regards this clonotype: The antigen remains unidentified.

The clonotype originates from a woman aged 25-40 years with Graves' ophthalmopathy. The J gene is TRBJ1-3, the V gene TRBV7-2; 8 bases agree with TRBD1. Sequencing was carried out using blood. CDR3 sequence reads: CASSPRTGSSGNTIYF. The CDR3 nucleotides are TGTGCCAGCAGCCCGCGGACAGGGAGCTCTGGAAACACCATATATTTT.